This T cell receptor beta chain derives from a study of cytomegalovirus exposure and HLA in healthy donors. A multiplex PCR was run with 60 Vbeta primers and 13 Jbeta primers. As processed by the authors: Unique TCR beta chains numbered approximately 76 million in a later analysis, with 10 million to 14 million shared. Generated by immunoSEQ multiplex PCR, the TCRdb table keeps only in-frame clones and is missing some. Clone size and V and J calls were adopted from that table, with D and trimming inferred from the DNA. The repertoire has approximately 110,000 clones, 80% to 85% of them found once; the top ten carry 6% to 8%. CDR3 length equals 16 residues. Germline CDR1 reads SGDLS; CDR2 reads YYNGEE. As regards this clone: Its antigen is not identified. The junction departs from the called germline gene at one end, perhaps through a read error.

Study-level points and caveats: Presence/absence analyses took donor sequencing depth as roughly uniform. Reports credit the classifier with highly specific, highly sensitive diagnosis of cytomegalovirus status.

This chain uses TRBV9 with TRBJ1-1; a possible D gene is TRBD1 (5 bases). The sequence was collected from a man aged 25-45 years in good health and CMV-seropositive. The sequencing sample was made of PBMCs. The CDR3 DNA reads as TGTGCCAGCAGCGTAGATGGGGGGGGTTTGAAAACTGAAGCTTTCTTT. Amino acid sequence: CASSVDGGGLKTEAFF.